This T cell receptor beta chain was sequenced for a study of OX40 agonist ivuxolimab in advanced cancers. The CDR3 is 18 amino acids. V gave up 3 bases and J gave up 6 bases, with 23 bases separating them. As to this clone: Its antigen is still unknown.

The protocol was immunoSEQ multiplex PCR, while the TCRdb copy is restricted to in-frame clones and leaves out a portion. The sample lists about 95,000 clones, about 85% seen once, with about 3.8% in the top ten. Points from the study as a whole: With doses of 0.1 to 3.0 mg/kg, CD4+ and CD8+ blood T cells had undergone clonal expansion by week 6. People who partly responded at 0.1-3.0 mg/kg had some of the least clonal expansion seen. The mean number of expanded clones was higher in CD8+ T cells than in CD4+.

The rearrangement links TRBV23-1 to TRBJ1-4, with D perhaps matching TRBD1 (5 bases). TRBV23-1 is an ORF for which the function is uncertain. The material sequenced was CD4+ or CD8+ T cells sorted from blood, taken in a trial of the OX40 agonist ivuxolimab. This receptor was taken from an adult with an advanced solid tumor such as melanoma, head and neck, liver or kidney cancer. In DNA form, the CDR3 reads TGCGCCAGCAGTCACCCTAGAAGGCGGGGGGGGACGGATGAAAAACTGTTTTTT. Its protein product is CASSHPRRRGGTDEKLFF.